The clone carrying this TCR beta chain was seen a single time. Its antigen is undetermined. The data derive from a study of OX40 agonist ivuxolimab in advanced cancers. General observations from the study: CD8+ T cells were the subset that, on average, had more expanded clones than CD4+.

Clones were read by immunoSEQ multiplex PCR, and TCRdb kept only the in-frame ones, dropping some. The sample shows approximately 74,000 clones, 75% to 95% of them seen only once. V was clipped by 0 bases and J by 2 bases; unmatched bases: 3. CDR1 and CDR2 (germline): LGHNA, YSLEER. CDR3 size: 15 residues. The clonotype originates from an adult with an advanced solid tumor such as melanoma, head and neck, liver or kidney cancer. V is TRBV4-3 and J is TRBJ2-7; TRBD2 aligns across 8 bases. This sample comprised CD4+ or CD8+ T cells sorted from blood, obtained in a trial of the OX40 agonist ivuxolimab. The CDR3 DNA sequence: TGCGCCAGCAGCCAAGATACGGGACTAGCCTACGAGCAGTACTTC. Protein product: CASSQDTGLAYEQYF.